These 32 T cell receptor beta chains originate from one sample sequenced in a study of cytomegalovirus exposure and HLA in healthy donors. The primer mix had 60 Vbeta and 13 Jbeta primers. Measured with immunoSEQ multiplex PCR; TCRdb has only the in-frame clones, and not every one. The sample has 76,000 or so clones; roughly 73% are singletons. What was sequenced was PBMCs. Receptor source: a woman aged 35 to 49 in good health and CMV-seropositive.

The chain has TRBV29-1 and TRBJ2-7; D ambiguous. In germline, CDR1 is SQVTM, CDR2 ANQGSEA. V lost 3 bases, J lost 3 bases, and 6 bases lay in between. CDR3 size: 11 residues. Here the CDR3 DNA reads TGCAGCGTTGACGCCTACTACGAGCAGTACTTC. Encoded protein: CSVDAYYEQYF.

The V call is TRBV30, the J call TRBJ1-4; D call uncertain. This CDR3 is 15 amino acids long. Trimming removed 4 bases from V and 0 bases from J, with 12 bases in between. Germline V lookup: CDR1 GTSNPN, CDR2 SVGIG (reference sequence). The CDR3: CAWTTGVATNEKLFF. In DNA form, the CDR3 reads TGTGCCTGGACGACGGGAGTTGCAACTAATGAAAAACTGTTTTTT. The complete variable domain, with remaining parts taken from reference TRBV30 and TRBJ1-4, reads SQTIHQWPATLVQPVGSPLSLECTVEGTSNPNLYWYRQAAGRGLQLLFYSVGIGQISSEVPQNLSASRPQDRQFILSSKKLLLSDSGFYLCAWTTGVATNEKLFFGSGTQLSVL.

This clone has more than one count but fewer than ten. CDR3 in amino acids: CASSHLGGNTEAFF. The CDR3 nucleotides read TGCGCCAGCAGCCACCTAGGGGGCAACACTGAAGCTTTCTTT. This chain joins TRBV4-3 and TRBJ1-1, with 7 bases matching TRBD1. This CDR3 region has 14 residues. The V segment lost 3 bases and the J segment 2 bases; nucleotides outside the gene matches: 3. CDR1 is LGHNA, CDR2 YSLEER, per germline.

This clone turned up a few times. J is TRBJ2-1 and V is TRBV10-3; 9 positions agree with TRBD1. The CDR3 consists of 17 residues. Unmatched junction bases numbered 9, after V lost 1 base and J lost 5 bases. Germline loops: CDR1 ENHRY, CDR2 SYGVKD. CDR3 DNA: TGTGCCATCAGTGAGTTGATACCGGGACAGGGAGACAATGAGCAGTTCTTC. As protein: CAISELIPGQGDNEQFF.

The DNA for the CDR3 is TGTGCCAGTAGACTTACAGTGGCCTCTGGAAACACCATATATTTT. Translated, it gives CASRLTVASGNTIYF. The chain links TRBV19 to TRBJ1-3; D is unclear. This CDR3 region has 15 residues. Germline loops: CDR1 LNHDA, CDR2 SQIVND (reference sequence). V lost 6 bases and J lost 0, with 12 bases in between.

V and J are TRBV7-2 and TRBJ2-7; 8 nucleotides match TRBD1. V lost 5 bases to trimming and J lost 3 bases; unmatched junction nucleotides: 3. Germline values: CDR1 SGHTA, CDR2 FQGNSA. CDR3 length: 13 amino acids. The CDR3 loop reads CASSPTGVYEQYF. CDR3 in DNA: TGTGCCAGCAGCCCGACAGGGGTCTACGAGCAGTACTTC.

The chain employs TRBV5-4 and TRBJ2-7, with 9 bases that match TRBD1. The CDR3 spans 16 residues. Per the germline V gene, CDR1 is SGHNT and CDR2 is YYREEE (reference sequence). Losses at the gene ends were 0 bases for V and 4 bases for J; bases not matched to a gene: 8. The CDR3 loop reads CASSLGTGVSFYEQYF. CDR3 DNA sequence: TGTGCCAGCAGCTTGGGGACAGGGGTATCCTTTTACGAGCAGTACTTC. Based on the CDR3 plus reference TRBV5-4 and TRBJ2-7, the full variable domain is ETGVTQSPTHLIKTRGQQVTLRCSSQSGHNTVSWYQQALGQGPQFIFQYYREEENGRGNFPPRFSGLQFPNYSSELNVNALELDDSALYLCASSLGTGVSFYEQYFGPGTRLTVT.

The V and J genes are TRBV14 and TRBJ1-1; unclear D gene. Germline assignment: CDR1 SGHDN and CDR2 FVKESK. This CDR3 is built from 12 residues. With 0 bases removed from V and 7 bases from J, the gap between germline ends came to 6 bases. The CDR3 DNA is TGTGCCAGCAGCCAAGACCACGGTGAAGCTTTCTTT. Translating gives CASSQDHGEAFF.

CDR3 nucleotides: TGCGCCAGCAGCCAATTCAAGGGGCACTATGGCTACACCTTC. Translated, it gives CASSQFKGHYGYTF. The J gene is TRBJ1-2, the V gene TRBV4-1; perhaps TRBD1 as D (5 bases). The germline V gene encodes CDR1 MGHRA and CDR2 YSYEKL. Trimming took off 2 bases at V and 3 bases at J, with 10 bases between the two ends. This CDR3 comprises 14 residues.

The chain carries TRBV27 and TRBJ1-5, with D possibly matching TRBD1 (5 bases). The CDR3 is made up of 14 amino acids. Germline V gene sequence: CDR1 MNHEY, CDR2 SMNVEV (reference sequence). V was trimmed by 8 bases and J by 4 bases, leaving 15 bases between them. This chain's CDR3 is CASRLGQTNQPQHF. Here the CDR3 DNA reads TGTGCCAGCCGCTTGGGGCAGACAAATCAGCCCCAGCATTTT.

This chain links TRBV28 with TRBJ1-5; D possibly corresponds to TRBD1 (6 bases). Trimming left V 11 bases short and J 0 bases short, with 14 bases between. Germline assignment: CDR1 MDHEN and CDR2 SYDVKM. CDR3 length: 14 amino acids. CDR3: CASSGAYSNQPQHF. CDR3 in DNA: TGTGCCTCGTCAGGGGCCTATAGCAATCAGCCCCAGCATTTT.

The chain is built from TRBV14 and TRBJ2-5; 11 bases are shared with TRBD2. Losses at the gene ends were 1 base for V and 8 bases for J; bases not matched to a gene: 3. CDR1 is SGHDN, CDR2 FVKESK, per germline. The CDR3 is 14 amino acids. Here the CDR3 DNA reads TGTGCCAGCAGCCAAGGACTAGCGGGACTAACCCAGTACTTC. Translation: CASSQGLAGLTQYF. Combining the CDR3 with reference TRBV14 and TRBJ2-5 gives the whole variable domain EAGVTQFPSHSVIEKGQTVTLRCDPISGHDNLYWYRRVMGKEIKFLLHFVKESKQDESGMPNNRFLAERTGGTYSTLKVQPAELEDSGVYFCASSQGLAGLTQYFGPGTRLLVL.

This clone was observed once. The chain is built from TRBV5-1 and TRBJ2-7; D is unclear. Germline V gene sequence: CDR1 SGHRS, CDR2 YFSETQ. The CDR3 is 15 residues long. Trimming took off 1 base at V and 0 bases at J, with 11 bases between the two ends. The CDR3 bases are TGCGCCAGCAGCTTGCATCTCGGGTCCTCCTACGAGCAGTACTTC. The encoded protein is CASSLHLGSSYEQYF. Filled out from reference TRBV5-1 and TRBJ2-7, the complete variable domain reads KAGVTQTPRYLIKTRGQQVTLSCSPISGHRSVSWYQQTPGQGLQFLFEYFSETQRNKGNFPGRFSGRQFSNSRSEMNVSTLELGDSALYLCASSLHLGSSYEQYFGPGTRLTVT.

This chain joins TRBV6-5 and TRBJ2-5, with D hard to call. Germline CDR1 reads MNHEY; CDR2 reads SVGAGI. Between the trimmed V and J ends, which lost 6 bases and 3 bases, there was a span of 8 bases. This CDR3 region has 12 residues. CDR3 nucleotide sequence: TGTGCCAGCAGCGGAGCCGAAGAGACCCAGTACTTC. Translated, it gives CASSGAEETQYF.

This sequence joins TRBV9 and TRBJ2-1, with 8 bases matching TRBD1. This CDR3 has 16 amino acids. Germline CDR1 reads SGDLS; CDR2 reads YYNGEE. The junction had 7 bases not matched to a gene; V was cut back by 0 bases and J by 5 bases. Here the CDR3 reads CASSVGTGPGNNEQFF. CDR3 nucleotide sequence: TGTGCCAGCAGCGTAGGGACAGGGCCGGGGAACAATGAGCAGTTCTTC.

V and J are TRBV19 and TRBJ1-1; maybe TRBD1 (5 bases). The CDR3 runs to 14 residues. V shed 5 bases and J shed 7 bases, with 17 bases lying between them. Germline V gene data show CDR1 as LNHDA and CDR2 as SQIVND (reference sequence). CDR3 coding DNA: TGTGCCAGTAGTCGAAGGCACGGACAAGATGAAGCTTTCTTT. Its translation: CASSRRHGQDEAFF.

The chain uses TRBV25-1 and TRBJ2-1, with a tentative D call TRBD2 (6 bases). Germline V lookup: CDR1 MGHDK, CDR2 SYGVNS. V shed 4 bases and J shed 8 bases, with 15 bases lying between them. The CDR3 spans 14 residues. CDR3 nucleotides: TGTGCCAGCAGTGGGACTGACGGGGAGGATGAGCAGTTCTTC. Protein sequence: CASSGTDGEDEQFF.

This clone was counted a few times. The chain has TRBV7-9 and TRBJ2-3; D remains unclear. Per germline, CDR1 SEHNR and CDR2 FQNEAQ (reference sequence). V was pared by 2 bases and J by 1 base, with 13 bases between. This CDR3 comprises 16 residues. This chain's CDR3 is CASSLNYGTGTDTQYF. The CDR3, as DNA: TGTGCCAGCAGCTTAAACTATGGTACTGGCACAGATACGCAGTATTTT.

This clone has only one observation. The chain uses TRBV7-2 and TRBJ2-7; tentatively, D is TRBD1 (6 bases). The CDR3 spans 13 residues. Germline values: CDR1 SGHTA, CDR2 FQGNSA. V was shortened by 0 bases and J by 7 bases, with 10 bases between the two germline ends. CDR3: CASSLARGWEQYF. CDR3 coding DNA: TGTGCCAGCAGCTTAGCTAGGGGGTGGGAGCAGTACTTC.

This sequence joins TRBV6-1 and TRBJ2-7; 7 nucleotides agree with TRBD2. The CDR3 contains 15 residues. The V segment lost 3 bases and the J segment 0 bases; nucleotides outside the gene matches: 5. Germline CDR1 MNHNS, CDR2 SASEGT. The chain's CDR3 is CASSEIGGSSYEQYF. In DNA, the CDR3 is TGTGCCAGCAGTGAGATCGGGGGGAGCTCCTACGAGCAGTACTTC.

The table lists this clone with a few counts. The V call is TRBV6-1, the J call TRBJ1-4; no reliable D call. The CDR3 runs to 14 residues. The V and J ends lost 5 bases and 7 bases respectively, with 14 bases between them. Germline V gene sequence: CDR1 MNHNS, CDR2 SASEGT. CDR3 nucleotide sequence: TGTGCCAGCAGTCCGGGATTTTTGGGTGAAAAACTGTTTTTT. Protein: CASSPGFLGEKLFF.

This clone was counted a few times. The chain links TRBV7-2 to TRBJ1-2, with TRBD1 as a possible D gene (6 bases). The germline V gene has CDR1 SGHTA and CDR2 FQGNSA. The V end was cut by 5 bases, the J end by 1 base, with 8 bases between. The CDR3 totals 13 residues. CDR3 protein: CASSQDSNYGYTF. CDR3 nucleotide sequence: TGTGCCAGCAGCCAGGACAGTAACTATGGCTACACCTTC.

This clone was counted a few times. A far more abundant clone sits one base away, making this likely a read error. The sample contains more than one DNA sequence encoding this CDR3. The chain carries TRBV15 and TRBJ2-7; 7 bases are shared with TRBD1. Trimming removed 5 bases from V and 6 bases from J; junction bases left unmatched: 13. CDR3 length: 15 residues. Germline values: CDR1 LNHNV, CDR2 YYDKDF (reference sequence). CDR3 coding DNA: TGTGCCACCAGCGGATCGACAGGGAGTCCTGTCGAGCAGTACTTC. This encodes CATSGSTGSPVEQYF.

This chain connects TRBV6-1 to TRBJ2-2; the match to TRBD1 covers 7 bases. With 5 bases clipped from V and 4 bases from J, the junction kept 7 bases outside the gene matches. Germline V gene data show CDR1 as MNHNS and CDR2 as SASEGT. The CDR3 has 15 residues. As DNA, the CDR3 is TGTGCCAGCAGTAACGGACAGGTCCCCACCGGGGAGCTGTTTTTT. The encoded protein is CASSNGQVPTGELFF.

The CDR3 bases are TGTGCCAGCAGCTTAAGGGGACAGTTCACCGGGGAGCTGTTTTTT. Translated: CASSLRGQFTGELFF. This chain links TRBV7-2 with TRBJ2-2, with 7 bases fitting TRBD1. The V gene's germline CDR1 is SGHTA and CDR2 FQGNSA. V dropped 2 bases and J dropped 4; count of bases not matched to a gene: 4. This CDR3 has 15 amino acids.

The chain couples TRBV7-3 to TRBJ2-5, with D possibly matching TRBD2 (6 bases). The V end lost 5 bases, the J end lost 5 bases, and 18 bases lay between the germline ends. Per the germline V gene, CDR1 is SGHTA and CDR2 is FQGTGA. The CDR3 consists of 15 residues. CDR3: CASSPGVGGTETQYF. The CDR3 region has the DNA TGTGCCAGCAGCCCGGGGGTCGGGGGAACGGAGACCCAGTACTTC.

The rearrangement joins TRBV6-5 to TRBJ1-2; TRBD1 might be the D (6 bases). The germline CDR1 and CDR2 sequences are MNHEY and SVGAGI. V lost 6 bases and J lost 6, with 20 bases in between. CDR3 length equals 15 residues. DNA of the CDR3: TGTGCCAGCAGCCCCCCCGGGGGGCATTTGGATGGCTACACCTTC. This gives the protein CASSPPGGHLDGYTF.

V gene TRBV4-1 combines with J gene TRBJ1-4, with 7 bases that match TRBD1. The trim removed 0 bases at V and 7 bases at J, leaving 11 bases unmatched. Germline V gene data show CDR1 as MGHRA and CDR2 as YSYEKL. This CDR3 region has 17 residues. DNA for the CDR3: TGCGCCAGCAGCCAAGATGCAAACAGGGGAGCGAGTGAAAAACTGTTTTTT. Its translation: CASSQDANRGASEKLFF.

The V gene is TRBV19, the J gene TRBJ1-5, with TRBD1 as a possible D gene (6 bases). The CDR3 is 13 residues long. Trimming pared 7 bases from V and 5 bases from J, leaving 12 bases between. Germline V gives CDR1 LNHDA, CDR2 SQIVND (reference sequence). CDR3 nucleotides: TGTGCCAGTATAGGGAGGGGGGATCAGCCCCAGCATTTT. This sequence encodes CASIGRGDQPQHF.

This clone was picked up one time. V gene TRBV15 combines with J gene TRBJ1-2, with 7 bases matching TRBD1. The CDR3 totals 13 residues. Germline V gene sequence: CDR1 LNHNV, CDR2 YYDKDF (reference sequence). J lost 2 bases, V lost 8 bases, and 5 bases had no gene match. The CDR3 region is CATRGQANYGYTF. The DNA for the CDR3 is TGTGCCACCCGAGGACAGGCGAACTATGGCTACACCTTC.

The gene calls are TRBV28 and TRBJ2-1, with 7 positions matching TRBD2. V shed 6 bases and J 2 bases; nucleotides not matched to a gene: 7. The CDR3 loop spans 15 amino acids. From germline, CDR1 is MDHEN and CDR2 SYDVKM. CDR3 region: CASSPLAGAYNEQFF. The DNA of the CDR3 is TGTGCCAGCAGCCCCCTGGCGGGAGCCTACAATGAGCAGTTCTTC.

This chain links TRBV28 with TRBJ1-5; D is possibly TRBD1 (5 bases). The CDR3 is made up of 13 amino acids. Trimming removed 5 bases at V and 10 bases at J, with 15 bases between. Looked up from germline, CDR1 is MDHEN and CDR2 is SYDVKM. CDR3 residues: CASSLRVRVPQHF. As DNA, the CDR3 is TGTGCCAGCAGTCTCAGGGTCCGGGTTCCCCAGCATTTT.